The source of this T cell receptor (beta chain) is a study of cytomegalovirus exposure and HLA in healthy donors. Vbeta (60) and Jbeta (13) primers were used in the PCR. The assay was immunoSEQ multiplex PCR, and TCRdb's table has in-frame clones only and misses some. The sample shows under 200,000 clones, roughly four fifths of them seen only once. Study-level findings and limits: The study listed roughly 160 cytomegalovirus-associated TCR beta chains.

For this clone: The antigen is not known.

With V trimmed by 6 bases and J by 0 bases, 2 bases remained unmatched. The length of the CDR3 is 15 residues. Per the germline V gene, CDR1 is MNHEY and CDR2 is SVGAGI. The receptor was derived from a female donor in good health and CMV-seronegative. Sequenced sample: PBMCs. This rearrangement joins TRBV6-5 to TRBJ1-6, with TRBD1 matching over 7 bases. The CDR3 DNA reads TGTGCCAGCAGGACAGGGATCTCCTATAATTCACCCCTCCACTTT. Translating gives CASRTGISYNSPLHF.